Reported below is one T cell receptor beta chain. A single record per CDR3 protein comes from TCRdb applying MiXCR to the PCR reads. The sample carries about 12,000 distinct CDR3 sequences, 56% recorded once. This sample was included in a study of tumor-infiltrating lymphocytes in oesophageal squamous cell carcinoma. Germline loops: CDR1 SGHVS, CDR2 FNYEAQ. There are 12 residues in the CDR3. The TCR comes from a female donor with esophageal squamous cell carcinoma. V gene TRBV7-6 combines with J gene TRBJ2-3; no firm D call. The DNA end favors TRBJ2-1, so the J call may be wrong. What was sequenced was esophageal tumor tissue. CDR3 coding DNA: TGTGCCAGCAGCTTATGGGGAAGTGAGCAGTTCTTC. It specifies CASSLWGSEQFF.